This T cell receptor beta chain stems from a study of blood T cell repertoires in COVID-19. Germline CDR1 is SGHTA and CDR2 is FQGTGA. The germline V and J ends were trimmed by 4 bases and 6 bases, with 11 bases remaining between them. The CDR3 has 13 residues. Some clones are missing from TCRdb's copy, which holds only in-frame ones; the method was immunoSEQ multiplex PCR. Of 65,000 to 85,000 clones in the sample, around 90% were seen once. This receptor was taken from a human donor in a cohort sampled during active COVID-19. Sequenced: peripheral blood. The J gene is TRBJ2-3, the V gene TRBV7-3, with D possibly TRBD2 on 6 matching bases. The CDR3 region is CASSSDLADTQYF. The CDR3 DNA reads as TGTGCCAGCAGCTCCGACCTAGCGGATACGCAGTATTTT.